Listed below are T cell receptor beta chains from one sample, sequenced in a study of CD4 T cells in relation to SARS-CoV-2 and coronaviruses. The data were produced by immunoSEQ multiplex PCR, yet TCRdb's version contains in-frame clones alone and is incomplete. The data show some 29,000 clones, with 74% seen just once and under 30% held by the top ten. Antigens for these TCRs are unknown. The sequencing input was CD4+ T cells from PBMCs, cultured in vitro. These receptors originate from a human donor in good health. Both conserved end residues are part of each CDR3. Fields, in order: J gene, D gene, V gene, clone size, CDR3 DNA, CDR3 protein. The D gene is left open where the match is weak. Expanded clones get a size class; other rows say once, few or many, or leave the size out.

J: TRBJ1-2
D: -
V: TRBV7-2
size: few
DNA: TGTGCCAGCAGCTTAGGGGGAGAGGCCAACTATGGCTACACCTTC
CDR3: CASSLGGEANYGYTF

J: TRBJ2-7
D: -
V: TRBV4-3
size: -
DNA: TGCGCCAGCAGCCTTTGGGCAGAAGCCTACGAGCAGTACTTC
CDR3: CASSLWAEAYEQYF

J: TRBJ1-5
D: -
V: TRBV18
size: -
DNA: TGTGCCAGCTCCCCCGGACGGGATCAGCCCCAGCATTTT
CDR3: CASSPGRDQPQHF

J: TRBJ1-4
D: -
V: TRBV2
size: few
DNA: TGTGCCAGCGGAGGTAATGAAAAACTGTTTTTT
CDR3: CASGGNEKLFF

J: TRBJ1-1
D: -
V: TRBV19
size: -
DNA: TGTGCCAGCTCGGGCCTCGGAATGAACACTGAAGCTTTCTTT
CDR3: CASSGLGMNTEAFF

J: TRBJ2-2
D: -
V: TRBV5-4
size: once
DNA: TGTGCCAGCAGCCCCGGGACGGGAAACACCGGGGAGCTGTTTTTT
CDR3: CASSPGTGNTGELFF

J: TRBJ2-7
D: TRBD2
V: TRBV9
size: once
DNA: TGTGCCAGCAGCGTAGATAATAGCGGGGGGGCCGCGCAGTACTTC
CDR3: CASSVDNSGGAAQYF

J: TRBJ1-5
D: TRBD1
V: TRBV5-5
size: -
DNA: TGTGCCAGCAGCCAGACAGGGCTCCATCAGCCCCAGCATTTT
CDR3: CASSQTGLHQPQHF

J: TRBJ1-4
D: -
V: TRBV5-5
size: -
DNA: TGTGCCAGCAGTTTGGCGGACGGTCTTAATGAAAAACTGTTTTTT
CDR3: CASSLADGLNEKLFF

J: TRBJ1-3
D: -
V: TRBV7-9
size: -
DNA: TGTGCCAGCAGCTTATTGGTAGGAGGAAACACCATATATTTT
CDR3: CASSLLVGGNTIYF

J: TRBJ1-4
D: -
V: TRBV11-2
size: -
DNA: TGTGCCAGCAGCGTTGCAGGGGTTGAGGAAAAACTGTTTTTT
CDR3: CASSVAGVEEKLFF

J: TRBJ1-1
D: -
V: TRBV11-1
size: -
DNA: TGTGCCAGCAGCTCAAAGCTGGGCGGTCGGACTGAAGCTTTCTTT
CDR3: CASSSKLGGRTEAFF

J: TRBJ2-7
D: -
V: TRBV5-1
size: -
DNA: TGCGCCAGCAGCTTGGCCCACGAGCAGTACTTC
CDR3: CASSLAHEQYF

J: TRBJ1-4
D: -
V: TRBV4-3
size: -
DNA: TGCGCCAGCAGCCAAGATCGAGGATCAGAAGAAAAACTGTTTTTT
CDR3: CASSQDRGSEEKLFF

J: TRBJ2-7
D: -
V: TRBV3-1/TRBV3-2
size: -
DNA: TGTGCCAGCAGCCAAGAGGTCTTGATAGGGGCAGGTTTC
CDR3: CASSQEVLIGAGF

J: TRBJ2-3
D: TRBD2
V: TRBV19
size: -
DNA: TGTGCCAGTAGTAAGAGACTAGCGGGAGGAAAAGATACGCAGTATTTT
CDR3: CASSKRLAGGKDTQYF

J: TRBJ2-5
D: TRBD2
V: TRBV5-1
size: -
DNA: TGCGCCAGCAGCACGGGGACTAGCGGGGGGGGAGAGACCCAGTACTTC
CDR3: CASSTGTSGGGETQYF

J: TRBJ1-5
D: TRBD1
V: TRBV7-2
size: -
DNA: TGTGCCAGCAGCGCCGGGACAGATAATCAGCCCCAGCATTTT
CDR3: CASSAGTDNQPQHF

J: TRBJ1-6
D: -
V: TRBV9
size: -
DNA: TGTGCCAGCAGCGTAGATTATAATTCACCCCTCCACTTT
CDR3: CASSVDYNSPLHF

J: TRBJ1-3
D: -
V: TRBV7-2
size: few
DNA: TGTGCCAGCAGCTTAGGGATGACCTTGGGAAACACCATATATTTT
CDR3: CASSLGMTLGNTIYF

J: TRBJ1-3
D: -
V: TRBV6-5
size: -
DNA: TGTGCCAGCACCCCGGGTCGGGTCGCGACCATATATTTT
CDR3: CASTPGRVATIYF

J: TRBJ1-5
D: TRBD1
V: TRBV19
size: -
DNA: TGTGCCAGTAGAGGTTTCCGGGACAGACTCAATCAGCCCCAGCATTTT
CDR3: CASRGFRDRLNQPQHF

J: TRBJ2-1
D: -
V: TRBV7-2
size: once
DNA: TGTGCCAGCAGCTTAGAAGGGAGCTCCTACAATGAGCAGTTCTTC
CDR3: CASSLEGSSYNEQFF

J: TRBJ1-1
D: -
V: TRBV15
size: once
DNA: TGTGCCACCAGCAGGGACCCTGGTTTCACTGAAGCTTTCTTT
CDR3: CATSRDPGFTEAFF

J: TRBJ2-7
D: TRBD1
V: TRBV6-5
size: -
DNA: TGTGCCAGCAGCCCGACAGGGGGGCTCACCTACGAGCAGTACTTC
CDR3: CASSPTGGLTYEQYF

J: TRBJ2-1
D: -
V: TRBV5-1
size: -
DNA: TGCGCCAGCAGCTTACCAGGACATCACAATGAGCAGTTCTTC
CDR3: CASSLPGHHNEQFF

J: TRBJ1-4
D: TRBD1
V: TRBV11-2
size: -
DNA: TGTGCCAGCAGCTCCCGGACAGGGTGGGATGAAAAACTGTTTTTT
CDR3: CASSSRTGWDEKLFF

J: TRBJ1-2
D: -
V: TRBV10-3
size: -
DNA: TGTGCCATCAGTGAAGACAGTTACTATGGCTACACCTTC
CDR3: CAISEDSYYGYTF

J: TRBJ2-2
D: -
V: TRBV27
size: -
DNA: TGTGCCAGCAGAAGCACAGGGTACACCGGGGAGCTGTTTTTT
CDR3: CASRSTGYTGELFF

J: TRBJ1-1
D: TRBD1
V: TRBV11-2
size: few
DNA: TGTGCCAGCACCGGGACAGCGAACACTGAAGCTTTCTTT
CDR3: CASTGTANTEAFF

J: TRBJ2-7
D: -
V: TRBV4-1
size: -
DNA: TGCGCCAGCAGCCCACGCCGGGCCCTCGGGGCGCAGTACTTC
CDR3: CASSPRRALGAQYF

J: TRBJ2-7
D: -
V: TRBV6-2/TRBV6-3
size: -
DNA: TGTGCCAGCAGTTTCCCTTTGGGGGACGAGCAGTACTTC
CDR3: CASSFPLGDEQYF

J: TRBJ1-5
D: -
V: TRBV21-1
size: once
DNA: TGTGCCAGCAGCAAAGAGAAAGGCAATCAGCCCCAGCATTTT
CDR3: CASSKEKGNQPQHF

J: TRBJ2-1
D: -
V: TRBV19
size: -
DNA: TGTGCCAGCCAGGGGGGGATTCTTTCCAATGAGCAGTTCTTC
CDR3: CASQGGILSNEQFF

J: TRBJ1-2
D: -
V: TRBV4-2
size: -
DNA: TGTGCCAGCAGCCAGGCGGAGGGTAACTATGGCTACACCTTC
CDR3: CASSQAEGNYGYTF

J: TRBJ2-1
D: TRBD2
V: TRBV4-1
size: -
DNA: TGCGCCAGCAGCGGACTAGCGGGGGGTGAGCAGTTCTTC
CDR3: CASSGLAGGEQFF

J: TRBJ2-1
D: -
V: TRBV30
size: once
DNA: TGTGCCTGGAGCAAAAGGCGGGCAGGAAATGAGCAGTTCTTC
CDR3: CAWSKRRAGNEQFF

J: TRBJ2-5
D: TRBD1
V: TRBV5-1
size: -
DNA: TGCGCCAGCAGCGCGACAGGGGGTGGAGAGACCCAGTACTTC
CDR3: CASSATGGGETQYF

J: TRBJ1-2
D: -
V: TRBV5-6
size: -
DNA: TGTGCCAGCAGCGGCACAGATACAGCTAACTATGGCTACACCTTC
CDR3: CASSGTDTANYGYTF

J: TRBJ2-2
D: TRBD1
V: TRBV9
size: -
DNA: TGTGCCAGCAGCGTAACAGGGGGTACCGGGGAGCTGTTTTTT
CDR3: CASSVTGGTGELFF

J: TRBJ2-1
D: -
V: TRBV6-5
size: -
DNA: TGTGCCAGCAGTCGTCTTCCTGGGGTCTACAATGAGCAGTTCTTC
CDR3: CASSRLPGVYNEQFF